The entry below gives a single TCR beta chain sequence along with its context. This CDR3 has 14 residues. The V and J ends lost 5 bases and 4 bases, in that order; junction bases with no gene match: 6. In germline, CDR1 is LNHDA, CDR2 SQIVND (reference sequence). The sample belongs to a study of shared clonotypes between healthy human individuals. About the research overall: A couple of women and three men aged 18 to 49 made up the donors.

In replicate PCRs of sorted subsets, approximately 190 ng DNA, about 30,000 T cell genomes, was used. Some clones are missing from TCRdb's copy, which holds only in-frame ones; the method was immunoSEQ multiplex PCR. Here the sample spans around 2,000,000 clones, 95% being singletons. The clonotype originates from a man younger than 35 in good health. The rearrangement links TRBV19 to TRBJ2-7, with 9 bases aligning to TRBD2. The sample consisted of naive CD4+ T cells sorted from blood. Subset described: CD45RA+ positively selected. Here the CDR3 DNA reads TGTGCCAGTAGTTTAGCGGGAGTAGGGTACGAGCAGTACTTC. Translating gives CASSLAGVGYEQYF.